This T cell receptor (beta chain) was identified in a study of T cells after yellow fever vaccination. The study, taken as a whole, reports: Weaker, the secondary response peaked sooner, at day 5 versus 15. Contamination of FACS-sorted repertoires by abundant clonotypes from the bulk population could occur.

CDR3 length equals 11 residues. The germline V and J ends were trimmed by 4 bases and 10 bases, with 11 bases remaining between them. The germline V gene has CDR1 SGHDT and CDR2 YYEEEE. This clonotype was recorded once. Its target is not known. By 5'RACE template switching, TCR cDNA was produced, with a universal primer site and UMIs added in the process. TCRdb reprocessed the 5' RACE reads via MiXCR and lists one record per CDR3 protein. The sample comprises roughly 160,000 distinct CDR3 sequences, around 8.5% of which are singletons, and about 40% rests with the top ten. The rearrangement joins TRBV5-6 to TRBJ2-5, with D maybe TRBD2 (5 bases). This specimen consisted of CD8+ T cells sorted from PBMCs, obtained 45 days after the yellow fever booster vaccination. This TCR was sampled from a man younger than 30 who received the YFV17D yellow fever vaccine. CDR3 region: CASSLTGVQYF. As DNA, the CDR3 is TGTGCCAGCAGCCTGACCGGGGTCCAGTACTTC.